This TCR beta chain is drawn from a study of early T cells in non-severe SARS-CoV-2 infection. Researchers tagged individual cDNA molecules with unique molecular identifiers. TCRdb redid the calling of the 5' RACE reads with MiXCR, one entry per CDR3 protein. The sample has tens of thousands of distinct CDR3 sequences, over 10% seen once. The CDR3 has 15 amino acids. With V trimmed by 6 bases and J by 0 bases, 5 bases remained unmatched. Germline assignment: CDR1 SNHLY and CDR2 FYNNEI. In its sample, this clonotype was seen a few times. V usage is TRBV2 and J usage is TRBJ2-3; 8 nucleotides line up with TRBD2. The clonotype originates from an adult who was a healthcare worker with PCR-confirmed SARS-CoV-2 infection or an uninfected control (not recorded which). The material sequenced was whole blood. The CDR3 DNA reads as TGTGCCAGCAGCGCGTCGGGGGGGAGCACAGATACGCAGTATTTT. Amino acids: CASSASGGSTDTQYF. Full variable domain (missing parts from reference TRBV2 and TRBJ2-3): EPEVTQTPSHQVTQMGQEVILRCVPISNHLYFYWYRQILGQKVEFLVSFYNNEISEKSEIFDDQFSVERPDGSNFTLKIRSTKLEDSAMYFCASSASGGSTDTQYFGPGTRLTVL.